What follows are 22 T cell receptor beta chains derived from one specimen sequenced in a study of T-cell reconstitution after alpha-beta-depleted transplantation in children. Unique molecular identifiers tagged the TCRbeta library. TCRdb re-derived calls from the PCR reads in MiXCR, one entry per CDR3 protein. The data hold about 610,000 distinct CDR3 sequences, with 10% to 13% observed a single time. This material consisted of PBMCs from the stem cell graft donor, taken from the stem cell graft. Receptors were obtained from a human donor who donated a stem cell graft to a child with acute myeloid leukemia.

This clonotype was observed a handful of times. The CDR3: CASSTLGPQAGVTDTQYF. The CDR3 bases are TGTGCCAGCAGCACCCTAGGTCCGCAAGCGGGAGTTACAGATACGCAGTATTTT. V usage is TRBV14 and J usage is TRBJ2-3, with TRBD2 matching 8 bases. Germline lookup yields CDR1 SGHDN and CDR2 FVKESK. This CDR3 comprises 18 residues. The trim removed 5 bases at V and 3 bases at J, leaving 16 bases unmatched.

This clonotype was observed at least ten times. This chain connects TRBV29-1 to TRBJ2-7; 14 bases match TRBD2. After removal of 6 bases from V and 5 bases from J, the junction contained 3 bases not matched to a gene. Germline V gene lookup returns CDR1 SQVTM and CDR2 ANQGSEA. This CDR3 comprises 13 residues. DNA of the CDR3: TGCAGCGTCGAGGGACTAGCGGGAGACGAGCAGTACTTC. It yields the protein CSVEGLAGDEQYF.

This clonotype occurred many times. The rearrangement joins TRBV28 to TRBJ2-5; D gene unclear. Germline CDR1 MDHEN, CDR2 SYDVKM. This CDR3 spans 14 amino acids. With 1 base removed from V and 1 base from J, the gap between germline ends came to 7 bases. CDR3 in amino acids: CASSLSSAQETQYF. CDR3 nucleotide sequence: TGTGCCAGCAGTTTATCCAGCGCCCAAGAGACCCAGTACTTC.

V and J are TRBV12-3 or TRBV12-4 and TRBJ1-5; TRBD1 might be the D (5 bases). The V gene lost 6 bases and the J gene lost 7 bases, with 13 bases spanning the gap. The CDR3 runs to 13 residues. In DNA, the CDR3 is TGTGCCAGCAGCCCAACAGGAGAACAGCCCCAGCATTTT. It encodes CASSPTGEQPQHF.

This clonotype was seen only a few times. J is TRBJ2-1 and V is TRBV11-3; 8 nucleotides match TRBD2. CDR1 and CDR2 (germline): SGHNT, YENEEA. V dropped 5 bases and J dropped 6; count of bases not matched to a gene: 9. The CDR3 has 15 amino acids. CDR3 protein: CASSISGGPINEQFF. The CDR3 bases are TGTGCCAGCAGCATATCGGGAGGGCCCATCAATGAGCAGTTCTTC.

This clonotype was picked up many times. This chain joins TRBV14 and TRBJ2-3; D is perhaps TRBD1 (7 bases). The CDR3 consists of 15 residues. CDR1 SGHDN and CDR2 FVKESK come from the germline V gene. The ends were cut back, 2 bases at V and 3 bases at J, with 12 bases in the middle. The CDR3 loop reads CASSQMTGRTDTQYF. In DNA, the CDR3 is TGTGCCAGCAGCCAAATGACAGGGAGGACAGATACGCAGTATTTT. Based on the CDR3 plus reference TRBV14 and TRBJ2-3, the full variable domain is EAGVTQFPSHSVIEKGQTVTLRCDPISGHDNLYWYRRVMGKEIKFLLHFVKESKQDESGMPNNRFLAERTGGTYSTLKVQPAELEDSGVYFCASSQMTGRTDTQYFGPGTRLTVL.

The sample holds many counts of this clonotype. The chain joins TRBV9 to TRBJ1-3; the D is unclear. This CDR3 comprises 15 residues. The germline CDR1 and CDR2 sequences are SGDLS and YYNGEE. Trimming cost V 0 bases and J 0 bases, with 7 bases left between them. CDR3 in amino acids: CASSVGRASGNTIYF. CDR3 sequence (DNA): TGTGCCAGCAGCGTAGGTAGGGCCTCTGGAAACACCATATATTTT.

The chain is built from TRBV10-3 and TRBJ2-3; a possible D gene is TRBD2 (5 bases). The CDR3 runs to 16 residues. The V gene's germline CDR1 is ENHRY and CDR2 SYGVKD. The ends were cut back, 3 bases at V and 5 bases at J, with 18 bases in the middle. The chain's CDR3 is CAISEEGSSVGDTQYF. CDR3 DNA sequence: TGTGCCATCAGTGAAGAGGGAAGTTCTGTTGGAGATACGCAGTATTTT.

This clonotype was seen a few times. The V gene is TRBV20-1, the J gene TRBJ1-3; 7 positions match TRBD1. CDR3 size: 12 residues. Germline V gene data show CDR1 as DFQATT and CDR2 as SNEGSKA (reference sequence). V trimming: 5 bases; J trimming: 4 bases; junction bases outside the gene matches: 2. The CDR3, as DNA: TGCAGTGCTGGGGGACAGGGAAACACCATATATTTT. This codes for CSAGGQGNTIYF.

This clonotype was observed a handful of times. The CDR3 here is CASRISGRAWNEQFF. Here the CDR3 DNA reads TGTGCCAGCAGAATTAGCGGGAGGGCATGGAATGAGCAGTTCTTC. This chain joins TRBV6-1 and TRBJ2-1; 11 bases fit TRBD2. Per germline, CDR1 MNHNS and CDR2 SASEGT. The CDR3 contains 15 residues. Trimming took 6 bases from V and 7 from J; bases not matched to a gene: 8.

The J gene is TRBJ2-2, the V gene TRBV5-1; D possibly corresponds to TRBD2 (6 bases). The germline V gene has CDR1 SGHRS and CDR2 YFSETQ. The CDR3 consists of 16 residues. V was pared by 0 bases and J by 4 bases, with 13 bases between. CDR3 amino acids: CASSLGGATGTGELFF. CDR3 DNA: TGCGCCAGCAGCTTGGGCGGGGCCACGGGCACCGGGGAGCTGTTTTTT.

The sample holds a few counts of this clonotype. The chain uses TRBV3-1 and TRBJ2-3, with TRBD2 identical over 11 bases. Trimming took 0 bases from V and 3 from J; bases not matched to a gene: 8. Germline V lookup: CDR1 LGHDT, CDR2 YNNKEL (reference sequence). The CDR3 sequence is 18 residues long. Here the CDR3 reads CASSQESLAGGPTDTQYF. CDR3 nucleotides: TGTGCCAGCAGCCAAGAGAGCCTAGCGGGAGGACCGACAGATACGCAGTATTTT.

This clonotype showed up many times. The chain combines TRBV7-2 with TRBJ2-7, with 7 bases that match TRBD2. The CDR3 totals 14 residues. V shed 5 bases, J shed 4 bases, and the junction held 8 bases outside the gene matches. The V gene's germline CDR1 is SGHTA and CDR2 FQGNSA. CDR3 region: CASSASGGRYEQYF. The CDR3 coding sequence is TGTGCCAGCAGCGCTAGCGGAGGACGGTACGAGCAGTACTTC.

The chain combines TRBV25-1 with TRBJ2-2; no firm D call. V dropped 3 bases and J dropped 7 bases, with 15 bases sitting between them. CDR1 and CDR2 from the germline V gene are MGHDK and SYGVNS. This CDR3 comprises 15 residues. CDR3 loop: CASSEGSARSGELFF. CDR3 sequence (DNA): TGTGCCAGCAGTGAGGGTTCTGCTAGGAGCGGGGAGCTGTTTTTT.

This clonotype was detected only a few times. The chain is built from TRBV12-3 or TRBV12-4 and TRBJ2-1, with TRBD1 identical over 9 bases. The CDR3 sequence is 18 residues long. V lost 3 bases and J lost 1; bases outside the gene matches: 10. The CDR3 region is CASSLETGGSGSYNEQFF. CDR3 nucleotides: TGTGCCAGCAGTTTGGAAACAGGGGGCAGTGGGTCCTACAATGAGCAGTTCTTC.

This clonotype was counted only a few times. Written as DNA, the CDR3 is TGTGCCAGCAGCTCCGCCCCCTACGAGCAGTACTTC. As protein: CASSSAPYEQYF. This chain uses TRBV7-9 with TRBJ2-7; D not certain. This CDR3 is built from 12 residues. V was cut by 4 bases and J by 2 bases, with 6 bases left in between. Germline V lookup: CDR1 SEHNR, CDR2 FQNEAQ (reference sequence).

This clonotype was seen more than once but under ten times. The CDR3 loop is CSVGLQGANDYGYTF. CDR3 coding DNA: TGCAGCGTTGGCCTTCAGGGGGCGAATGACTATGGCTACACCTTC. The chain recombines TRBV29-1 with TRBJ1-2, with 8 bases matching TRBD1. Looked up from germline, CDR1 is SQVTM and CDR2 is ANQGSEA. There are 15 residues in the CDR3. Losses at the gene ends were 4 bases for V and 3 bases for J; bases not matched to a gene: 10.

Regarding this clonotype: Given a much more abundant clone one base away, this may be a read error. For the CDR3, the DNA is TGTGCCAGCAGTGCGGGACGGACCTACGAGCACTACTTC. Translation gives CASSAGRTYEHYF. This sequence joins TRBV5-6 and TRBJ2-7; a possible D gene is TRBD2 (6 bases). The germline CDR1 and CDR2 sequences are SGHDT and YYEEEE. The CDR3 covers 13 residues.

Concerning this clonotype: The missing conserved phenylalanine or tryptophan at the end of this CDR3 makes a read error likely. The V call is TRBV2, the J call TRBJ2-3; 7 bases are a match to TRBD2. Germline CDR1 SNHLY, CDR2 FYNNEI. V lost 2 bases and J lost 5; bases outside the gene matches: 10. The CDR3 contains 16 residues. The CDR3 loop reads CASSENLWRERDTQYY. The CDR3 bases are TGTGCCAGCAGTGAAAATCTTTGGCGGGAGAGAGATACGCAGTATTAT.

In this sample, this clonotype turned up many times. This sequence joins TRBV20-1 and TRBJ2-1; D unclear. CDR1 is DFQATT, CDR2 SNEGSKA, per germline (reference sequence). There are 17 residues in the CDR3. Trimming stripped 5 bases from V and 0 bases from J, with 20 bases between. The CDR3 bases are TGCAGTGCTTCTCCCCGGGTTGGCGCCAGCTCCTACAATGAGCAGTTCTTC. This gives the protein CSASPRVGASSYNEQFF.

The chain combines TRBV15 with TRBJ1-2; D is uncertain. Germline lookup yields CDR1 LNHNV and CDR2 YYDKDF (reference sequence). V was shortened by 0 bases and J by 4 bases, with 6 bases between the two germline ends. This CDR3 contains 13 residues. The CDR3 sequence: CATSREAGYGYTF. Here the CDR3 DNA reads TGTGCCACCAGCAGAGAGGCGGGCTATGGCTACACCTTC.

This clonotype showed up many times. V and J are TRBV6-5 and TRBJ1-1, with 7 positions matching TRBD1. V lost 6 bases and J lost 8; bases outside the gene matches: 12. CDR1 is MNHEY and CDR2 is SVGAGI in the germline V gene. The length of the CDR3 is 14 residues. In DNA, the CDR3 is TGTGCCAGCAGACTCGCTTACAGGGGAAAGGAAGCTTTCTTT. It specifies CASRLAYRGKEAFF.